This T cell receptor (beta chain) was sequenced during a study of resident and recirculating memory T cells in vitiligo. Findings and limits, study-wide: Sequences differed between biopsy sites and patients, suggesting private specificity.

From germline, CDR1 is SQVTM and CDR2 ANQGSEA. V shed 7 bases, J shed 7 bases, and the junction held 5 bases outside the gene matches. This CDR3 contains 13 residues. Concerning this clone itself: As yet, its antigen is unknown.

Confetti depigmentation, marking active vitiligo, was absent in these patients. Profiling relied on immunoSEQ multiplex PCR, and the TCRdb table lists in-frame clones only, not all of them. The table lists 70,000 or so clones, 90% to 95% of them singletons, with more than 4% in the top ten. The chain carries TRBV29-1 and TRBJ1-4, with 11 positions matching TRBD1. The specimen sequenced was blood. The clonotype comes from a male donor with vitiligo. CDR3 coding DNA: TGCAGCGCAGAGGGACAGGGGGGTGAAAAACTGTTTTTT. It specifies CSAEGQGGEKLFF. Full variable domain (missing parts from reference TRBV29-1 and TRBJ1-4): SAVISQKPSRDICQRGTSLTIQCQVDSQVTMMFWYRQQPGQSLTLIATANQGSEATYESGFVIDKFPISRPNLTFSTLTVSNMSPEDSSIYLCSAEGQGGEKLFFGSGTQLSVL.